This T cell receptor beta chain was sequenced for a study of T cell responses to AZD1222 COVID-19 vaccine. Germline lookup yields CDR1 PRHDT and CDR2 FYEKMQ (reference sequence). V was shortened by 5 bases and J by 0 bases, with 10 bases between the two germline ends. The CDR3 covers 15 residues. The protocol was immunoSEQ multiplex PCR, while the TCRdb copy is restricted to in-frame clones and leaves out a portion. The data show over 130,000 clones, and the top ten clones hold 2% to 2.5%. The sequenced sample consisted of peripheral blood. The rearrangement uses TRBV13 and TRBJ2-2; a weak D match, TRBD1 (6 bases). The TCR was taken from an adult in good health. CDR3 amino acids: CASSNDRTNTGELFF. CDR3 in DNA: TGTGCCAGCAGCAACGACAGGACGAACACCGGGGAGCTGTTTTTT.